The rows below give T cell receptor beta chains drawn from one sample of a study of CXCR4 blockade with PD-1 therapy in pancreatic cancer. Assay: immunoSEQ multiplex PCR; the TCRdb copy retains only in-frame clones and omits some. This table has approximately 18,000 clones, over 60% appearing once. The source material was tumor tissue. These TCRs come from a human donor with pancreatic ductal adenocarcinoma. Each CDR3 is given with its conserved first and last residue. The D gene is left open where the match is weak. Clone size appears in some rows only: once, few, many, or a class for an expanded clone.

v_call: TRBV28
j_call: TRBJ1-6
clone_size: .
d_call: .
cdr3_aa: CASSNMLGGSPLHF
cdr3_nt: TGTGCCAGCAGCAACATGCTAGGAGGTTCACCCCTCCACTTT

v_call: TRBV28
j_call: TRBJ1-3
clone_size: .
d_call: .
cdr3_aa: CASSVDPKYTIYF
cdr3_nt: TGTGCCAGCAGTGTGGATCCAAAGTACACCATATATTTT

v_call: TRBV28
j_call: TRBJ2-5
clone_size: .
d_call: TRBD2
cdr3_aa: CASSRTDFLTGLAGTGETQYF
cdr3_nt: TGTGCCAGCAGCCGAACAGATTTTTTAACCGGACTAGCGGGAACGGGAGAGACCCAGTACTTC

v_call: TRBV6-8
j_call: TRBJ1-3
clone_size: few
d_call: .
cdr3_aa: CANRDNSGNTIYF
cdr3_nt: TGTGCCAACCGGGACAACTCTGGAAACACCATATATTTT

v_call: TRBV28
j_call: TRBJ2-7
clone_size: once
d_call: .
cdr3_aa: CASKKGGTFTYEQYF
cdr3_nt: TGTGCCAGCAAAAAAGGCGGGACATTTACCTACGAGCAGTACTTC

v_call: TRBV6-7
j_call: TRBJ2-5
clone_size: .
d_call: .
cdr3_aa: CASHPSGGKGETQYF
cdr3_nt: TGTGCCAGCCACCCTAGTGGGGGAAAAGGGGAGACCCAGTACTTC

v_call: TRBV19
j_call: TRBJ1-2
clone_size: .
d_call: TRBD1
cdr3_aa: CASSSGQGDYGYTF
cdr3_nt: TGTGCCAGTAGTTCGGGACAGGGAGACTATGGCTACACCTTC

v_call: TRBV29-1
j_call: TRBJ2-1
clone_size: .
d_call: .
cdr3_aa: CSAPGGSGSSSYNEQFF
cdr3_nt: TGCAGCGCCCCCGGGGGTAGCGGAAGTAGCTCCTACAATGAGCAGTTCTTC

v_call: TRBV28
j_call: TRBJ2-7
clone_size: few
d_call: .
cdr3_aa: CASSLGVYEQYF
cdr3_nt: TGTGCCAGCAGTTTAGGGGTCTACGAGCAGTACTTC

v_call: TRBV6-8
j_call: TRBJ2-5
clone_size: medium-sized
d_call: .
cdr3_aa: CASSYRGQQMGEIQYF
cdr3_nt: TGTGCCAGCAGTTACCGTGGACAGCAAATGGGAGAGATCCAGTACTTC

v_call: TRBV19
j_call: TRBJ2-3
clone_size: once
d_call: TRBD1
cdr3_aa: CASSLSGGNGDTQYF
cdr3_nt: TGTGCCAGTAGTCTATCAGGGGGCAATGGGGATACGCAGTATTTT

v_call: TRBV28
j_call: TRBJ2-7
clone_size: .
d_call: .
cdr3_aa: CASSTAAPYEQYF
cdr3_nt: TGTGCCAGCAGTACCGCAGCTCCCTACGAGCAGTACTTC

v_call: TRBV29-1
j_call: TRBJ1-1
clone_size: .
d_call: .
cdr3_aa: CSAQELNTEAFF
cdr3_nt: TGCAGCGCACAGGAGCTGAACACTGAAGCTTTCTTT

v_call: TRBV13
j_call: TRBJ2-7
clone_size: .
d_call: TRBD2
cdr3_aa: CASSSSGLAGVVYEQYF
cdr3_nt: TGTGCCAGCAGCTCCTCCGGACTAGCGGGCGTTGTCTACGAGCAGTACTTC

v_call: TRBV25-1
j_call: TRBJ2-2
clone_size: .
d_call: TRBD1
cdr3_aa: CASSEWQGANTGELFF
cdr3_nt: TGTGCCAGCAGTGAATGGCAGGGGGCGAACACCGGGGAGCTGTTTTTT

v_call: TRBV9
j_call: TRBJ2-7
clone_size: .
d_call: .
cdr3_aa: CASSPTGFSYEQYF
cdr3_nt: TGTGCCAGCAGTCCAACAGGGTTTTCCTACGAGCAGTACTTC

v_call: TRBV30
j_call: TRBJ1-2
clone_size: few
d_call: .
cdr3_aa: CAWSGTLLGGYTF
cdr3_nt: TGTGCCTGGAGTGGTACCCTTCTTGGGGGCTACACCTTC

v_call: TRBV15
j_call: TRBJ1-5
clone_size: .
d_call: .
cdr3_aa: CATRKREQNQPQHF
cdr3_nt: TGTGCCACCAGGAAGAGGGAGCAGAATCAGCCCCAGCATTTT

v_call: TRBV6-8
j_call: TRBJ2-7
clone_size: .
d_call: .
cdr3_aa: CASTPSGWGEQYF
cdr3_nt: TGTGCCAGCACTCCTTCTGGATGGGGCGAGCAGTACTTC

v_call: TRBV29-1
j_call: TRBJ1-1
clone_size: .
d_call: .
cdr3_aa: CSVELRQNFNTEAFF
cdr3_nt: TGCAGCGTAGAACTCAGACAGAATTTTAACACTGAAGCTTTCTTT

v_call: TRBV29-1
j_call: TRBJ2-2
clone_size: .
d_call: .
cdr3_aa: CSVRRGSTGELFF
cdr3_nt: TGCAGCGTTAGAAGGGGATCCACCGGGGAGCTGTTTTTT

v_call: TRBV6-8
j_call: TRBJ2-7
clone_size: large
d_call: .
cdr3_aa: CASGGTLDEQYF
cdr3_nt: TGTGCCAGCGGCGGGACTCTCGACGAGCAGTACTTC

v_call: TRBV15
j_call: TRBJ2-5
clone_size: .
d_call: TRBD2
cdr3_aa: CATSRDRVAGRETQYF
cdr3_nt: TGTGCCACCAGCAGAGATCGAGTAGCGGGAAGGGAGACTCAGTACTTC

v_call: TRBV7-1
j_call: TRBJ2-2
clone_size: .
d_call: .
cdr3_aa: CASSLKAAGELFF
cdr3_nt: TGTGCCAGCAGTTTAAAAGCGGCAGGGGAGCTGTTTTTT

v_call: TRBV28
j_call: TRBJ2-1
clone_size: .
d_call: .
cdr3_aa: CASSPPTVNEQFF
cdr3_nt: TGTGCCAGCAGTCCTCCGACAGTCAATGAGCAGTTCTTC

v_call: TRBV28
j_call: TRBJ1-1
clone_size: .
d_call: .
cdr3_aa: CASSLLVNTEAFF
cdr3_nt: TGTGCCAGCAGTTTATTGGTTAACACTGAAGCTTTCTTT

v_call: TRBV14
j_call: TRBJ1-2
clone_size: .
d_call: .
cdr3_aa: CASSPGLNYGYTF
cdr3_nt: TGTGCCAGCAGCCCGGGCTTGAACTATGGCTACACCTTC

v_call: TRBV14
j_call: TRBJ2-5
clone_size: .
d_call: .
cdr3_aa: CASSQDLGIQETQYF
cdr3_nt: TGTGCCAGCAGCCAAGACTTGGGGATTCAAGAGACCCAGTACTTC

v_call: TRBV19
j_call: TRBJ1-1
clone_size: .
d_call: TRBD1
cdr3_aa: CATQDRARNTEAFF
cdr3_nt: TGTGCCACTCAGGACAGGGCCAGGAACACTGAAGCTTTCTTT

v_call: TRBV6-8
j_call: TRBJ1-1
clone_size: .
d_call: .
cdr3_aa: CASINRAMNTEAFF
cdr3_nt: TGTGCCAGCATTAACAGGGCAATGAACACTGAAGCTTTCTTT

v_call: TRBV10-2
j_call: TRBJ1-1
clone_size: .
d_call: .
cdr3_aa: CASSVMVMNTEAFF
cdr3_nt: TGCGCCAGCAGTGTGATGGTCATGAACACTGAAGCTTTCTTT

v_call: TRBV15
j_call: TRBJ2-3
clone_size: .
d_call: TRBD2
cdr3_aa: CATSIGTSGRGTDTQYF
cdr3_nt: TGTGCCACCAGCATAGGGACTAGCGGGAGGGGTACAGATACGCAGTATTTT

v_call: TRBV7-6
j_call: TRBJ2-1
clone_size: .
d_call: TRBD2
cdr3_aa: CASSGTSSYNEQFF
cdr3_nt: TGTGCCAGCAGCGGGACTAGCTCCTACAATGAGCAGTTCTTC

v_call: TRBV23-1
j_call: TRBJ1-4
clone_size: .
d_call: TRBD1
cdr3_aa: CASSQGDRINEKLFF
cdr3_nt: TGCGCCAGCAGTCAAGGGGACAGGATTAATGAAAAACTGTTTTTT

v_call: TRBV19
j_call: TRBJ2-7
clone_size: .
d_call: .
cdr3_aa: CASSLTGTPYEQYF
cdr3_nt: TGTGCCAGTAGTCTGACCGGGACGCCCTACGAGCAGTACTTC

v_call: TRBV6-8
j_call: TRBJ1-2
clone_size: .
d_call: TRBD1
cdr3_aa: CASSYSIGQGTGGYTF
cdr3_nt: TGTGCCAGCAGTTACTCGATAGGACAGGGCACAGGAGGCTACACCTTC